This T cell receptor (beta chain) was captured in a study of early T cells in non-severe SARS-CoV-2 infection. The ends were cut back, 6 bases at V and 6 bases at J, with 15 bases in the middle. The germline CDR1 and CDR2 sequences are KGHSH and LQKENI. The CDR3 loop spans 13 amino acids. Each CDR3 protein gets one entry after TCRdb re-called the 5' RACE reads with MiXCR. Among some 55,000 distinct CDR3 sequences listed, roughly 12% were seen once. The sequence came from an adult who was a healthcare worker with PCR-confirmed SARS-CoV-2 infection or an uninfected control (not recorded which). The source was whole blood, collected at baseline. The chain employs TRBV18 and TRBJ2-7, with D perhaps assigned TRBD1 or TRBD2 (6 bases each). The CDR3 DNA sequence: TGTGCCAGCTCCCTGCTAGGGGGAGGCGAGCAGTACTTC. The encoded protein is CASSLLGGGEQYF.